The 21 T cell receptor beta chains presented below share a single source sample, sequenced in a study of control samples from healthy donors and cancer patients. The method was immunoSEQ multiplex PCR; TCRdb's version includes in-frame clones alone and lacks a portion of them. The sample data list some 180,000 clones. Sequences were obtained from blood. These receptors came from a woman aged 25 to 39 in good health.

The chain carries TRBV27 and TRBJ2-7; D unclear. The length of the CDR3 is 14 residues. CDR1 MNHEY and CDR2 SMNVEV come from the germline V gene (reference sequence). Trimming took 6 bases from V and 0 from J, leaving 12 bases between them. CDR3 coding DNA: TGTGCCAGCAGCCCCCTGAGGAGCTCCTACGAGCAGTACTTC. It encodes CASSPLRSSYEQYF.

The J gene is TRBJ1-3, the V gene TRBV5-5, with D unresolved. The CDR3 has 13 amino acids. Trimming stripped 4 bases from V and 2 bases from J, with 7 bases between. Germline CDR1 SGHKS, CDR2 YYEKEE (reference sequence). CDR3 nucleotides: TGTGCCAGCAGCGCAAACGCTGGAAACACCATATATTTT. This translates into CASSANAGNTIYF.

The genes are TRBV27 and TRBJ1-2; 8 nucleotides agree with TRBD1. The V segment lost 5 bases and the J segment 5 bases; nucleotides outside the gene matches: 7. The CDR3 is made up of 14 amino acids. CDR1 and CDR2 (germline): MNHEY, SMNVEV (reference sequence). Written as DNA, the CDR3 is TGTGCCAGCAGTCTAGGGCAGGGGGCGTATGGCTACACCTTC. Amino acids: CASSLGQGAYGYTF.

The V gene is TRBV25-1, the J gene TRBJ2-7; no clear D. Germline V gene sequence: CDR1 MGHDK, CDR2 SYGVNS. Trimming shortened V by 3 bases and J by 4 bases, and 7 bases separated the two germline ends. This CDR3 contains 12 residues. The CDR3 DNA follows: TGTGCCAGCAGTGACCTCGGATACGAGCAGTACTTC. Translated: CASSDLGYEQYF.

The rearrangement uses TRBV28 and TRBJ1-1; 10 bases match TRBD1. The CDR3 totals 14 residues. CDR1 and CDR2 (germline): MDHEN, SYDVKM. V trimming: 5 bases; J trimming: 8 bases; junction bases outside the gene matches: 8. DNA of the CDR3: TGTGCCAGCAGTACCGGGACAGGGGTCCCCGAAGCTTTCTTT. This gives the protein CASSTGTGVPEAFF.

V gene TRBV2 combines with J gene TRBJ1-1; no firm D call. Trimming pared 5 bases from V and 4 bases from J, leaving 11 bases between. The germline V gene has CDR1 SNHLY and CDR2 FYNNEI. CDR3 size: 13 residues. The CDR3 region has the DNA TGTGCCAGCAGTTTCGACACAACCACTGAAGCTTTCTTT. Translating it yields CASSFDTTTEAFF.

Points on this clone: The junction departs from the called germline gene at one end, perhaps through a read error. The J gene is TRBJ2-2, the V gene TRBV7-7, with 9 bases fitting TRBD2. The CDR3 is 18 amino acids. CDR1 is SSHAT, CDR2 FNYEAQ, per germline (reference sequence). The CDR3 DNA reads TGTGCTAGCAGCCCCACGGGGCGGTCTAGCGGGGTGAACGGGGAGCTGTTTTTT. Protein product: CASSPTGRSSGVNGELFF.

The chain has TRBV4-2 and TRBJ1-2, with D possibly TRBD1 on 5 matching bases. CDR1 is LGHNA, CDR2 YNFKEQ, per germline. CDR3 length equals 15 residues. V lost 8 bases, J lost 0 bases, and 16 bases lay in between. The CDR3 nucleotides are TGTGCCAGCCGAAGTCACAGGCGTACTAACTATGGCTACACCTTC. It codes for CASRSHRRTNYGYTF.

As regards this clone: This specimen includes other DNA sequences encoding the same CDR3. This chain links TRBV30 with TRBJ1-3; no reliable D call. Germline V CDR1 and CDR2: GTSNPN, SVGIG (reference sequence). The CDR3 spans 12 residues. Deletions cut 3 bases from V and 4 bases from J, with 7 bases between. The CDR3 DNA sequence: TGTGCCTGGAGCGGAGGAGGAAACACCATATATTTT. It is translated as CAWSGGGNTIYF.

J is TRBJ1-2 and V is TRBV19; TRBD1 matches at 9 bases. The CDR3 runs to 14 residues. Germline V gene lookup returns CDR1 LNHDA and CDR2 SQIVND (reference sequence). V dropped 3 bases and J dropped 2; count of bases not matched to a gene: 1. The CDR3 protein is CASSIDRGNYGYTF. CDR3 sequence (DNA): TGTGCCAGTAGTATCGACAGGGGGAACTATGGCTACACCTTC. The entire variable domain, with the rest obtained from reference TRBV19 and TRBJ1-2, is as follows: DGGITQSPKYLFRKEGQNVTLSCEQNLNHDAMYWYRQDPGQGLRLIYYSQIVNDFQKGDIAEGYSVSREKKESFPLTVTSAQKNPTAFYLCASSIDRGNYGYTFGSGTRLTVV.

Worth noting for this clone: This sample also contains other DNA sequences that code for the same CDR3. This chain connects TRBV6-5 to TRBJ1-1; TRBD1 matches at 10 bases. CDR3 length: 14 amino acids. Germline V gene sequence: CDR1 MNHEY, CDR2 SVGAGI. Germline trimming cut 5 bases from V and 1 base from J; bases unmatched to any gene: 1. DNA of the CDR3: TGTGCCAGCAGTCGGGACAGGGGGAACACTGAAGCTTTCTTT. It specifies CASSRDRGNTEAFF.

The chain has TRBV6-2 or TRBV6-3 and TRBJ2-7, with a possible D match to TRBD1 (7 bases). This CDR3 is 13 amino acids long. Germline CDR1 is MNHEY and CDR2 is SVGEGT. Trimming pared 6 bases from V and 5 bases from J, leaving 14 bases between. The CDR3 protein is CASSRQGGHEQYF. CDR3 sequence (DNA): TGTGCCAGCAGCCGTCAGGGGGGCCACGAGCAGTACTTC.

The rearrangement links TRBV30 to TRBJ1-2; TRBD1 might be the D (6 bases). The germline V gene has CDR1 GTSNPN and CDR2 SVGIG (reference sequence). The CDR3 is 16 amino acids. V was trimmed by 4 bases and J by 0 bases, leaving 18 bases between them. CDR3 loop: CAWNRRTAASNYGYTF. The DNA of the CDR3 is TGTGCCTGGAATCGTAGGACAGCTGCCTCTAACTATGGCTACACCTTC. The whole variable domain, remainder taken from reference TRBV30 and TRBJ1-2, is SQTIHQWPATLVQPVGSPLSLECTVEGTSNPNLYWYRQAAGRGLQLLFYSVGIGQISSEVPQNLSASRPQDRQFILSSKKLLLSDSGFYLCAWNRRTAASNYGYTFGSGTRLTVV.

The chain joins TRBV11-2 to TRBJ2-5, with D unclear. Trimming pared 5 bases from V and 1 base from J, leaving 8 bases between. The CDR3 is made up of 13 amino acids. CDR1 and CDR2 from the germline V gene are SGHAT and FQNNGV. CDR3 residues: CASSPDLQETQYF. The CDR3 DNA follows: TGTGCCAGCAGCCCGGACCTCCAAGAGACCCAGTACTTC.

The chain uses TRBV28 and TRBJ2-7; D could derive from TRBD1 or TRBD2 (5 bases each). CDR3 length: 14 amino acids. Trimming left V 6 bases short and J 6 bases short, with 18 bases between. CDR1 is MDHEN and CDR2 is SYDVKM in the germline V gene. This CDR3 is CASRLGGIEVEQYF. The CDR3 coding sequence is TGTGCCAGCAGACTTGGGGGTATTGAGGTCGAGCAGTACTTC.

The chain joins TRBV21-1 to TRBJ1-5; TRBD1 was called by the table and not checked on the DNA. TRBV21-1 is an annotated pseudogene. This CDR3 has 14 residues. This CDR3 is CASSQTGDNQPQHF. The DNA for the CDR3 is TGTGCCAGCAGCCAAACAGGGGACAATCAGCCCCAGCATTTT.

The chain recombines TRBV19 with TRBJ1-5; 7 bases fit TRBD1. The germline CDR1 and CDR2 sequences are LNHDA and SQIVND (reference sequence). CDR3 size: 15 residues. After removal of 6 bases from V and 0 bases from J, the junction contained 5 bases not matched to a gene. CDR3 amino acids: CASSDRVFSNQPQHF. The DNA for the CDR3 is TGTGCCAGTAGCGACAGGGTCTTTAGCAATCAGCCCCAGCATTTT. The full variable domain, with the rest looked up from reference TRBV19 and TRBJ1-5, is DGGITQSPKYLFRKEGQNVTLSCEQNLNHDAMYWYRQDPGQGLRLIYYSQIVNDFQKGDIAEGYSVSREKKESFPLTVTSAQKNPTAFYLCASSDRVFSNQPQHFGDGTRLSIL.

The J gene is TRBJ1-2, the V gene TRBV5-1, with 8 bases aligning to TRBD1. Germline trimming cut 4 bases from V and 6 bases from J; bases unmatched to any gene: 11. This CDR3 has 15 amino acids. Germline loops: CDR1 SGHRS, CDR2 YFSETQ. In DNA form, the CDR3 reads TGCGCCAGCAGCCTAATAGGACAGGGATCCAATGGCTACACCTTC. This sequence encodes CASSLIGQGSNGYTF.

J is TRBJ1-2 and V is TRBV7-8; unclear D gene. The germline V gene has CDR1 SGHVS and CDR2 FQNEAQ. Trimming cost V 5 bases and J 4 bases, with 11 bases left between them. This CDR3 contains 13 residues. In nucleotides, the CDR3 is TGTGCCAGCAGCCCCCAGCTTCTCTATGGCTACACCTTC. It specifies CASSPQLLYGYTF.

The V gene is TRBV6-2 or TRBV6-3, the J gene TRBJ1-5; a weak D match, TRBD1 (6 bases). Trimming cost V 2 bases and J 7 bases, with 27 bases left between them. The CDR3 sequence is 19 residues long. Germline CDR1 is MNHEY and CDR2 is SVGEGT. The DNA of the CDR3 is TGTGCCAGCAGTTACAGAGGGGGGCGGGGAAGGGCGACAGACCAGCCCCAGCATTTT. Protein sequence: CASSYRGGRGRATDQPQHF.

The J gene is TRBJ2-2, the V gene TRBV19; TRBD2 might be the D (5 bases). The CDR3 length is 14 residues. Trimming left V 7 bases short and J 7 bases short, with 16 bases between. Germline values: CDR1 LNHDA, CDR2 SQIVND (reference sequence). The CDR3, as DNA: TGTGCCAGTATCCCACTCGCGGGCGGCGGGGAGCTGTTTTTT. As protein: CASIPLAGGGELFF.